This T cell receptor (beta chain) was recorded in a study of T-cell memory formation after mild COVID-19. TCRdb independently ran MiXCR on the 5' RACE reads; one entry per CDR3 protein. Of tens of thousands of distinct CDR3 sequences listed, 25% to 30% are singletons. This CDR3 spans 16 amino acids. In germline, CDR1 is MNHEY, CDR2 SVGEGT. Findings of the study overall: Several responding clones turned up in pre-infection memory, indicating that cross-reactive memory may have taken part. Most CD4+ clones that shrank were in CM and EM, while CD8+ ones turned up in EMRA.

On this clonotype itself: Its specificity is unknown. Mismatch with germline at one junction end may stem from a read error.

The TCR originated in a man aged 18 to 35 who had mild COVID-19 (a few samples of this study predate the infection). Cell type and time point are not known. Material: PBMCs or a T cell subset sorted from them (not recorded which). The V and J genes are TRBV6-2 or TRBV6-3 and TRBJ2-3, with 11 bases identical to TRBD1. CDR3 bases: TGTGCCATCAGTTACCGAGGACAGGGGGCGCAGGATACGCAGTATTTT. It translates to CAISYRGQGAQDTQYF.